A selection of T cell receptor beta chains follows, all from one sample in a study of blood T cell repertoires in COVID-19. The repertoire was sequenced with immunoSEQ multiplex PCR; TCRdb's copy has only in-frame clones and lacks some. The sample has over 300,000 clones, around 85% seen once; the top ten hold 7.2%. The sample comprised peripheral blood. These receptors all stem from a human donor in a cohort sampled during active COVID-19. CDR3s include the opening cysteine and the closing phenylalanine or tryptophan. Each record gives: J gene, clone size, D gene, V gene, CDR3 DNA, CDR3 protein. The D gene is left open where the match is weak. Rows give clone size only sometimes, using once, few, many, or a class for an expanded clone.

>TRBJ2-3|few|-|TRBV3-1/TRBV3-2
TGTGCCAGCAGCCAAAGTAGATATACGCAGTATTTT
CASSQSRYTQYF
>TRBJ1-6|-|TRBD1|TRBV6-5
TGTGCCAGCAACCCCCTGACAGGGAAGACTTCACCCCTCCACTTT
CASNPLTGKTSPLHF
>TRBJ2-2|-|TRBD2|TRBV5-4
TGTGCCAGCAGCCAACCGGGACTAAGCGGCGCCGGGGAGCTGTTTTTT
CASSQPGLSGAGELFF
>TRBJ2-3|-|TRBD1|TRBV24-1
TGTGCCACCAGTGATTCCGGGACAGGGTTAGATACGCAGTATTTT
CATSDSGTGLDTQYF
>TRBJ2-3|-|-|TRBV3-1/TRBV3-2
TGTGCCAGCAGCCAAGTCAGGTTCACAGATACGCAGTATTTT
CASSQVRFTDTQYF
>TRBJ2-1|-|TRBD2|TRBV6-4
TGTGCCAGCAGTGCTGGACTAGCGGGGGACAATGAGCAGTTCTTC
CASSAGLAGDNEQFF
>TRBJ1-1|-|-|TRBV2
TGTGCCAGCAGTGAAAGAGGGGAAGCTTTCTTT
CASSERGEAFF
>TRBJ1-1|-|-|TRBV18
TGTGCCAGCTCACCCCCGGTCCCGAACACTGAAGCTTTCTTT
CASSPPVPNTEAFF
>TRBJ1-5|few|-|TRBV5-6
TGTGCCAGCAGCCCCCGAGCGGCAGGATCCAATCAGCCCCAGCATTTT
CASSPRAAGSNQPQHF
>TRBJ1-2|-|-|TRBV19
TGTGCCAGTAGTATAGATCGCAGTTTTGGTGGCTACACCTTC
CASSIDRSFGGYTF
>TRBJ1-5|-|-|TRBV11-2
TGTGCCAGCAGTACCGACAGGAATCAGCCCCAGCATTTT
CASSTDRNQPQHF
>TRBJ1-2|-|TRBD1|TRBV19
TGTGCCAGTAGCGTCCCGGGACAGGGCAGCCAGGCTCATGGCTACACCTTC
CASSVPGQGSQAHGYTF
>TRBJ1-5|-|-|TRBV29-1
TGCAGCGTATCCGGGGGATATTATCAGCCCCAGCATTTT
CSVSGGYYQPQHF
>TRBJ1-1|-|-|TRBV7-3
TGTGCCAGCAGCTTCGGGAGCCACACTGAAGCTTTCTTT
CASSFGSHTEAFF
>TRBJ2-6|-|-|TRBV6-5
TGTGCCAGCAATCTGAAGGGGGCTGGGGCCAACGTCCTGACTTTC
CASNLKGAGANVLTF
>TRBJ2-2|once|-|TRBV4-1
TGCGCCAGCAGCCAACCCAGACAGGGGAGGGCCGGGGAGCTGTTTTTT
CASSQPRQGRAGELFF
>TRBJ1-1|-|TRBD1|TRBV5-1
TGCGCCAGCAGCTCCGACAGGGCCAACTCATTGAACACTGAAGCTTTCTTT
CASSSDRANSLNTEAFF
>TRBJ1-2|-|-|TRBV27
TGTGCCAGCAGTTTTCGGGGTTTAAACTATGGCTACACCTTC
CASSFRGLNYGYTF
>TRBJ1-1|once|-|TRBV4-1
TGCGCCAGCAGCCAAGTCCTTCTTAGTGGTAACACTGAAGCTTTCTTT
CASSQVLLSGNTEAFF
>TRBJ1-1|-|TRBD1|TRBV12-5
TGTGCTAGTGGTTTGGACTACTCCGGACAGGGTGTGACTGAAGCTTTCTTT
CASGLDYSGQGVTEAFF
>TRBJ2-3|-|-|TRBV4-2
TGTGCCAGCAGACGACAGTCCTCGTCCACAGATACGCAGTATTTT
CASRRQSSSTDTQYF
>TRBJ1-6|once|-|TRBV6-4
TGTGCCAGCAGTGTTGGGAGGGCTTCACCCCTCCACTTT
CASSVGRASPLHF
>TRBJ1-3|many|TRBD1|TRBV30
TGTGCCTCCACAGGGGAGATTGGAAACACCATATATTTT
CASTGEIGNTIYF
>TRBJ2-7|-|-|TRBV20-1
TGCAGTGCTGGTGGCGGGGTCTACGAGCAGTACTTC
CSAGGGVYEQYF
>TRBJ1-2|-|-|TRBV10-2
TGCGCCAGCACAGACGGCGGAGGCGGCTACACCTTC
CASTDGGGGYTF
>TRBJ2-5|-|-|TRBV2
TGTGCCGGTGGCCGGACAGAAGAGACCCAGTACTTC
CAGGRTEETQYF
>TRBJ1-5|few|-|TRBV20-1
TGCAGTGCTAGTGGAGACACTAATCAGCCCCAGCATTTT
CSASGDTNQPQHF
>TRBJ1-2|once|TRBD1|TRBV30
TGTGCCTGGAGTCCCGGGACAGGGGCTGGCTACACCTTC
CAWSPGTGAGYTF
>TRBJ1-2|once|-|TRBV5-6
TGTGCCAGCAGGTCCACATTAAACTATGGCTACACCTTC
CASRSTLNYGYTF
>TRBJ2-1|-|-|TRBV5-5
TGTGCCAGCAGCCGCTCGGGGGACGAAGAGCAGTTCTTC
CASSRSGDEEQFF
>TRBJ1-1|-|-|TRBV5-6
TGTGCCAGCAGCTCTGGACGGGGGATTAACACTGAAGCTTTCTTT
CASSSGRGINTEAFF
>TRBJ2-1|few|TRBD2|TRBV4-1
TGCGCCAGCAGCCAGACGGAGGCTAGCGGGTACAATGAGCAGTTCTTC
CASSQTEASGYNEQFF
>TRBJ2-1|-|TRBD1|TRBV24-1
TGTGCCACCAGTGATTGGCCCTCGACAGGGTTGGACAAGAATGAGCAGTTCTTC
CATSDWPSTGLDKNEQFF
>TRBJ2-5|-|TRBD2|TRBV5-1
TGCGCCACCTCCCCCCGGACTAGCACTAAAGAGACCCAGTACTTC
CATSPRTSTKETQYF
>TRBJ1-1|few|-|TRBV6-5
TGTGCCAGCAGTTACCTGACAGGAGGGAACACTGAAGCTTTCTTT
CASSYLTGGNTEAFF
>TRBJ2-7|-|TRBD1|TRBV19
TGTGCCAGTAAAGATGTCGACAGGGGGCACGAGCAGTACTTC
CASKDVDRGHEQYF
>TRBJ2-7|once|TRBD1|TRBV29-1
TGCAGCGCCAGACTAGAGGGACAGGCGAGCTCCTACGAGCAGTACTTC
CSARLEGQASSYEQYF
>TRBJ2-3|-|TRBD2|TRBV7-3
TGTGCCAGCAGCTTATCGCGGGGGGCAGATACGCAGTATTTT
CASSLSRGADTQYF
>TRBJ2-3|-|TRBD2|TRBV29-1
TGCAGCGTTCGAGCCCGGGGGGGCACAGATACGCAGTATTTT
CSVRARGGTDTQYF
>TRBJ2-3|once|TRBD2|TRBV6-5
TGTGCCAGCAGTTCGACTAGCGGGGGCACAGATACGCAGTATTTT
CASSSTSGGTDTQYF
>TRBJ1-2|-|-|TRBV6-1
TGTGCCAGCAGTGATACTGGACAGTTCTATGGCTACACCTTC
CASSDTGQFYGYTF
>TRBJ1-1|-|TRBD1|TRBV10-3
TGTGCCATCCGACAGGGAGAAAACACTGAAGCTTTCTTT
CAIRQGENTEAFF
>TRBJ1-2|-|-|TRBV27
TGTGCCAGCAGTTTAAGGGACACTCTCGCTGGGAGCTACACCTTC
CASSLRDTLAGSYTF
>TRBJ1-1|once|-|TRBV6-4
TGTGCCAGCAGACGGAGGGCGGGTGCTTTCTTT
CASRRRAGAFF
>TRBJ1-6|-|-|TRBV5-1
TGCGCCAGCAGCTTGGGGGAGGGGTTTGGTTCACCCCTCCACTTT
CASSLGEGFGSPLHF
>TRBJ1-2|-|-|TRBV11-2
TGTGCCAGCAGCTTAGAGTCAGATGGCTACACCTTC
CASSLESDGYTF
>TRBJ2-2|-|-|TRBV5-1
TGCGCCAGCAGCTCGGACTTGACCGGGGAGCTGTTTTTT
CASSSDLTGELFF